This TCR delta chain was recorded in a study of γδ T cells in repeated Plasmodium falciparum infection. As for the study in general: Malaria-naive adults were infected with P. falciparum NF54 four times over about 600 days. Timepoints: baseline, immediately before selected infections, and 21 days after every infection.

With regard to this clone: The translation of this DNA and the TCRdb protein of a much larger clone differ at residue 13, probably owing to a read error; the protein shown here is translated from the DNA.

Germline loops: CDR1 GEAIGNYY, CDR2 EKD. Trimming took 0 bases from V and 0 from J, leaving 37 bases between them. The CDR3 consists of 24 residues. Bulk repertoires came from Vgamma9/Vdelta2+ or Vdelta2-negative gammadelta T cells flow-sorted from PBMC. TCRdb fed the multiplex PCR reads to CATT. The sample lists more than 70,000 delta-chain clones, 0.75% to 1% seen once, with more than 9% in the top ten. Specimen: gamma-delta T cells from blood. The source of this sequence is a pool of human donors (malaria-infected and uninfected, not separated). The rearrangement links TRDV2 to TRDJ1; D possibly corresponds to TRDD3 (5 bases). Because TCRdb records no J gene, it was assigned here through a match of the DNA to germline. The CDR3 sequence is CACDTLLTPTGGGRFGLYTDKLIF. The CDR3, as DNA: TGTGCCTGTGACACCTTGCTAACACCAACTGGAGGTGGCAGGTTCGGCTTGTACACCGATAAACTCATCTTT.